Shown below are 12 T cell receptor beta chains from a single sample sequenced in a study of T cells in Graves' hyperthyroidism and ophthalmopathy. What was amplified from RNA transcripts were TCR beta CDR3 regions. RT-PCR in the first round (using the HTBI primer set) targeted the TCR CDR3. TCRdb reprocessed the multiplex PCR reads via MiXCR and lists one record per CDR3 protein. The sample shows about 600,000 distinct CDR3 sequences, around 14% of them seen only once. Specimen: blood. Receptors were obtained from a young woman with Graves' ophthalmopathy.

This clonotype was counted many times. V usage is TRBV20-1 and J usage is TRBJ2-7, with a possible D match to TRBD2 (5 bases). V was trimmed by 6 bases and J by 1 base, leaving 13 bases between them. The germline CDR1 and CDR2 sequences are DFQATT and SNEGSKA (reference sequence). The CDR3 has 13 residues. CDR3 residues: CSAVAEVSYEQYF. The CDR3 nucleotides read TGCAGTGCCGTCGCGGAGGTTTCCTACGAGCAGTACTTC.

In its sample, this clonotype was seen many times. The J gene is TRBJ1-1, the V gene TRBV13, with D possibly TRBD1 on 6 matching bases. The germline V and J ends were trimmed by 1 base and 4 bases, with 13 bases remaining between them. The CDR3 covers 15 residues. The germline gives CDR1 PRHDT, CDR2 FYEKMQ (reference sequence). The CDR3 here is CASSLVPGTSTEAFF. In DNA, the CDR3 is TGTGCCAGCAGCTTAGTTCCCGGGACATCCACTGAAGCTTTCTTT.

This clonotype was observed many times. The V call is TRBV24-1, the J call TRBJ2-2, with TRBD2 as a possible D gene (6 bases). Trimming shortened V by 7 bases and J by 1 base, and 9 bases separated the two germline ends. Germline lookup yields CDR1 KGHDR and CDR2 SFDVKD. The length of the CDR3 is 14 residues. As DNA, the CDR3 is TGTGCCACCAGGGGGGAGGTGAACACCGGGGAGCTGTTTTTT. As protein: CATRGEVNTGELFF.

This clonotype was recorded many times. The gene calls are TRBV30 and TRBJ2-3, with D unclear. The ends were cut back, 4 bases at V and 6 bases at J, with 11 bases in the middle. CDR1 and CDR2 from the germline V gene are GTSNPN and SVGIG (reference sequence). CDR3 size: 12 residues. CDR3 residues: CAWTPRYDTQYF. CDR3 coding DNA: TGTGCCTGGACCCCTAGATATGATACGCAGTATTTT. Looking up the rest from reference TRBV30 and TRBJ2-3 gives the full variable domain: SQTIHQWPATLVQPVGSPLSLECTVEGTSNPNLYWYRQAAGRGLQLLFYSVGIGQISSEVPQNLSASRPQDRQFILSSKKLLLSDSGFYLCAWTPRYDTQYFGPGTRLTVL.

This clonotype was seen ten or more times. This chain connects TRBV24-1 to TRBJ2-5; perhaps TRBD1 as D (5 bases). Germline V gives CDR1 KGHDR, CDR2 SFDVKD. V shed 2 bases and J shed 1 base, with 10 bases lying between them. This CDR3 spans 15 amino acids. The CDR3 is CATSDSQGLQETQYF. As DNA, the CDR3 is TGTGCCACCAGTGATTCCCAGGGCCTCCAAGAGACCCAGTACTTC.

V gene TRBV30 combines with J gene TRBJ1-1; D possibly corresponds to TRBD1 (6 bases). Germline CDR1 GTSNPN, CDR2 SVGIG (reference sequence). The CDR3 runs 13 residues. V was pared by 1 base and J by 4 bases, with 10 bases between. The CDR3 DNA follows: TGTGCCTGGAGTGCACTAGGGGGCACTGAAGCTTTCTTT. As protein: CAWSALGGTEAFF.

The chain couples TRBV19 to TRBJ2-1; tentatively, D is TRBD1 or TRBD2 (5 bases each). Germline V gives CDR1 LNHDA, CDR2 SQIVND (reference sequence). The CDR3 extends over 17 amino acids. Between the trimmed V and J ends, which lost 3 bases and 3 bases, there was a span of 18 bases. This CDR3 is CASSINTGRRNYNEQFF. The DNA of the CDR3 is TGTGCCAGTAGTATCAACACGGGGCGGAGGAACTACAATGAGCAGTTCTTC.

The genes are TRBV5-1 and TRBJ2-7, with TRBD2 matching 13 bases. V shed 4 bases, J shed 3 bases, and the junction held 4 bases outside the gene matches. In germline, CDR1 is SGHRS, CDR2 YFSETQ. The CDR3 has 15 amino acids. CDR3 protein: CASSTGLAGVYEQYF. The CDR3 nucleotides read TGCGCCAGCAGCACTGGACTAGCGGGAGTCTACGAGCAGTACTTC.

This clonotype was detected many times. The chain employs TRBV28 and TRBJ2-7; 7 nucleotides agree with TRBD1. This CDR3 region has 15 residues. CDR1 is MDHEN and CDR2 is SYDVKM in the germline V gene. Trimming took 1 base from V and 4 from J; bases not matched to a gene: 7. The CDR3 loop reads CASSLYPGTAYEQYF. The CDR3 nucleotides read TGTGCCAGCAGTTTATACCCGGGGACAGCGTACGAGCAGTACTTC.

This clonotype was recorded at least ten times. The chain couples TRBV5-1 to TRBJ2-7; weak D call: TRBD1 (6 bases). The CDR3 is 16 residues long. Trimming shortened V by 4 bases and J by 1 base, and 18 bases separated the two germline ends. Germline-derived CDR1 and CDR2 are SGHRS and YFSETQ. The CDR3 sequence: CASSRRWDIVSYEQYF. DNA for the CDR3: TGCGCCAGCAGCCGACGTTGGGACATCGTGTCCTACGAGCAGTACTTC.

The J gene is TRBJ1-6, the V gene TRBV30, with a tentative D call TRBD1 (5 bases). This CDR3 has 13 residues. Germline CDR1 is GTSNPN and CDR2 is SVGIG (reference sequence). Trimming shortened V by 3 bases and J by 14 bases, and 17 bases separated the two germline ends. The CDR3 DNA reads TGTGCCTGGAGCGGGACGGGGGTTGTTTCCCTCCACTTT. This gives the protein CAWSGTGVVSLHF.

This clonotype has a count of ten or more. This chain uses TRBV28 with TRBJ2-1; possibly TRBD1 for D (5 bases). CDR3 length equals 14 residues. Trimming removed 6 bases at V and 4 bases at J, with 13 bases between. Germline assignment: CDR1 MDHEN and CDR2 SYDVKM. The CDR3 DNA reads as TGTGCCAGCAGCAGAGACAGACTTTACAATGAGCAGTTCTTC. Translating gives CASSRDRLYNEQFF.